This T cell receptor beta chain was captured by sequencing in a study of TIL therapy for anti-PD-1-resistant metastatic lung cancer. The libraries were made with immunoSEQ v3. TCRdb's copy holds only in-frame clones and misses some; the assay was immunoSEQ multiplex PCR. The sample has 95,000 or so clones, under 70% seen once. This CDR3 is built from 15 residues. V lost 2 bases, J lost 5 bases, and 7 bases stayed unmatched. The germline V gene has CDR1 LGHDT and CDR2 YNNKEL (reference sequence). Time point in this sample: pre-treatment sample, taken before nivolumab and TIL therapy. The tumor samples were excised metastases, mostly pleural nodules or supraclavicular lymph nodes.

Sample: tumor tissue, taken at baseline. V and J are TRBV3-1 (or the pseudogene TRBV3-2) and TRBJ2-3; 7 positions match TRBD2. The receptor was isolated from a person aged 25 to 79 with non-small cell lung cancer. The CDR3 DNA reads TGTGCCAGCAGCCAATCAGCGGGGTCTCAAGATACGCAGTATTTT. Translating gives CASSQSAGSQDTQYF.